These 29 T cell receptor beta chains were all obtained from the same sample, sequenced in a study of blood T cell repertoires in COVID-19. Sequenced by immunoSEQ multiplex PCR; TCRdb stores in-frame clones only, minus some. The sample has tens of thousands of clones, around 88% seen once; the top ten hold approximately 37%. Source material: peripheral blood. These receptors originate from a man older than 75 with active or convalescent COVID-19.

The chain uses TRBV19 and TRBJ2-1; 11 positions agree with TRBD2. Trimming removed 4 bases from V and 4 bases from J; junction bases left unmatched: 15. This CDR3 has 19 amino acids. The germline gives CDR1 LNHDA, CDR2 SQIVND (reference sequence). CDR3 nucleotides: TGTGCCAGTAGTACCCGATCTAGCGGGAGGTCCTCGTTTTACAATGAGCAGTTCTTC. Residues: CASSTRSSGRSSFYNEQFF.

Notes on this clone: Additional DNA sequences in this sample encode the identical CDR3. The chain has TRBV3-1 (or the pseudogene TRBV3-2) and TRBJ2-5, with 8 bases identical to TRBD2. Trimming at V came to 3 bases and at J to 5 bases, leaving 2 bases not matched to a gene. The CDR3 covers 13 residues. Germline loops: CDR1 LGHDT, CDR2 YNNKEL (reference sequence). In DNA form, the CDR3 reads TGTGCCAGCAGCCACCGGGGGGGTGAGACCCAGTACTTC. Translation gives CASSHRGGETQYF.

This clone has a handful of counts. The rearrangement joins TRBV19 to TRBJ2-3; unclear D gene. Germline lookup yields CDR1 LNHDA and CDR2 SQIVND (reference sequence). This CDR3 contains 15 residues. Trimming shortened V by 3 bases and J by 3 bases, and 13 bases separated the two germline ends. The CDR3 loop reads CASSMGGAETDTQYF. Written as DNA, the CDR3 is TGTGCCAGTAGTATGGGTGGAGCCGAAACAGATACGCAGTATTTT. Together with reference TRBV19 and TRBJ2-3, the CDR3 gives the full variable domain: DGGITQSPKYLFRKEGQNVTLSCEQNLNHDAMYWYRQDPGQGLRLIYYSQIVNDFQKGDIAEGYSVSREKKESFPLTVTSAQKNPTAFYLCASSMGGAETDTQYFGPGTRLTVL.

CDR3 loop: CSSGQGAYGYTF. CDR3 in DNA: TGCAGCTCGGGACAGGGGGCTTATGGCTACACCTTC. V gene TRBV29-1 combines with J gene TRBJ1-2, with 12 nucleotides matching TRBD1. Germline V gene sequence: CDR1 SQVTM, CDR2 ANQGSEA. V was clipped by 8 bases and J by 5 bases; unmatched bases: 3. There are 12 residues in the CDR3.

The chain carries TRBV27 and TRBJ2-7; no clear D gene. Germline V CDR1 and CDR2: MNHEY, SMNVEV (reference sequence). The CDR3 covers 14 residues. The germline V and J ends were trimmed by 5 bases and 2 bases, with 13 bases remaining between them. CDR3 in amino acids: CASSSSLHPYEQYF. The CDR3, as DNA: TGTGCCAGCAGTAGTTCACTCCACCCCTACGAGCAGTACTTC.

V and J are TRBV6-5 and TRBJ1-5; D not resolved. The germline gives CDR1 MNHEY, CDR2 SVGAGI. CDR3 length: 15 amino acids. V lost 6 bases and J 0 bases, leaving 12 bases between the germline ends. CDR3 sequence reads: CASSLFFYSNQPQHF. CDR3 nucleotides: TGTGCCAGCAGCCTCTTCTTTTATAGCAATCAGCCCCAGCATTTT.

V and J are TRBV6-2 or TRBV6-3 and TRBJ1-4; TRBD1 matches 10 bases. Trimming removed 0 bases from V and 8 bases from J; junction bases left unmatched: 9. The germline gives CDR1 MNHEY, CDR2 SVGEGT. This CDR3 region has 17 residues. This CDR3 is CASSYSTGTGDFEKLFF. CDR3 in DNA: TGTGCCAGCAGTTACTCGACCGGGACAGGGGATTTCGAAAAACTGTTTTTT.

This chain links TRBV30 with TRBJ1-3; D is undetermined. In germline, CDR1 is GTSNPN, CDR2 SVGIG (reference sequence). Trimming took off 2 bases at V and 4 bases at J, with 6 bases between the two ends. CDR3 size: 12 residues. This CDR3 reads CAWSPGGNTIYF. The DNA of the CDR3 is TGTGCCTGGAGTCCGGGGGGAAACACCATATATTTT.

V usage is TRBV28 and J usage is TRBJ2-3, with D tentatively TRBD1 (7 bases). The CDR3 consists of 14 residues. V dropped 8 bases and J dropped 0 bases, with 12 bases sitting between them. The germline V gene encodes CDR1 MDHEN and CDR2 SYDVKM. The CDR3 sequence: CASGGDSSTDTQYF. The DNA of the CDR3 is TGTGCCAGCGGAGGGGACAGTAGCACAGATACGCAGTATTTT.

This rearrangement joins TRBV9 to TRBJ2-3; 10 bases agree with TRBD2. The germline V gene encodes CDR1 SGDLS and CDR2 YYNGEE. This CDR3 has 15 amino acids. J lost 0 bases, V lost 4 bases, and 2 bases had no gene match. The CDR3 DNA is TGTGCCAGCAGCCCTAGCGGGGGCAGCACAGATACGCAGTATTTT. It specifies CASSPSGGSTDTQYF. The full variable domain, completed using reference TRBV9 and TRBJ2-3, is DSGVTQTPKHLITATGQRVTLRCSPRSGDLSVYWYQQSLDQGLQFLIQYYNGEERAKGNILERFSAQQFPDLHSELNLSSLELGDSALYFCASSPSGGSTDTQYFGPGTRLTVL.

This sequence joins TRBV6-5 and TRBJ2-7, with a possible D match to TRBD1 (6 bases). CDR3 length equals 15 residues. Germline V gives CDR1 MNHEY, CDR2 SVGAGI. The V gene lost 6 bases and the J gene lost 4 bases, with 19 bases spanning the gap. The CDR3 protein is CASSQTGDAFYEQYF. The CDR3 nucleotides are TGTGCCAGCAGCCAGACAGGAGACGCCTTTTACGAGCAGTACTTC.

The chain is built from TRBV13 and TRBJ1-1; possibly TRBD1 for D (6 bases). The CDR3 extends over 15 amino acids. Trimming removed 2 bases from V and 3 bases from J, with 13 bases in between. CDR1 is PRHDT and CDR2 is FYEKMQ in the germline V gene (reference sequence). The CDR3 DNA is TGTGCCAGCAGCTTAAGGGGGATGGGGCACACTGAAGCTTTCTTT. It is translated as CASSLRGMGHTEAFF.

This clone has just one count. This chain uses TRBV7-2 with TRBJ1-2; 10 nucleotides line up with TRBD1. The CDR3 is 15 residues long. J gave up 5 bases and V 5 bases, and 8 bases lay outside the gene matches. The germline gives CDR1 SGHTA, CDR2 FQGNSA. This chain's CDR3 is CASSPDRGQWYGYTF. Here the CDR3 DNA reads TGTGCCAGCAGCCCCGACAGGGGGCAGTGGTATGGCTACACCTTC.

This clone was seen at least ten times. The CDR3 spells CASSLLGQGTYEQYF. CDR3 nucleotide sequence: TGTGCCAGCAGCTTATTGGGACAGGGGACCTACGAGCAGTACTTC. The V gene is TRBV7-2, the J gene TRBJ2-7; 10 positions match TRBD1. The V gene's germline CDR1 is SGHTA and CDR2 FQGNSA. V shed 2 bases and J 2 bases; nucleotides not matched to a gene: 3. The CDR3 is made up of 15 amino acids.

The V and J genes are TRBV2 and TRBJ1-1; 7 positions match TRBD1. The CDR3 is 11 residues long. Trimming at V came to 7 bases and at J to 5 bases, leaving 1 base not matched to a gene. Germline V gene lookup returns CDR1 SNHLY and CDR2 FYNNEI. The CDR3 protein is CASIQGTEAFF. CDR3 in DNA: TGTGCCAGCATACAGGGGACTGAAGCTTTCTTT.

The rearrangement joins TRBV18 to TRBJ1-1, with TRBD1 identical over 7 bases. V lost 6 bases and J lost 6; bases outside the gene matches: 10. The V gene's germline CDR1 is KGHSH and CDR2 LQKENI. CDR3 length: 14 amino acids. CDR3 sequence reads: CASSPPGGWAEAFF. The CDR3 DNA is TGTGCCAGCTCGCCCCCAGGGGGTTGGGCTGAAGCTTTCTTT.

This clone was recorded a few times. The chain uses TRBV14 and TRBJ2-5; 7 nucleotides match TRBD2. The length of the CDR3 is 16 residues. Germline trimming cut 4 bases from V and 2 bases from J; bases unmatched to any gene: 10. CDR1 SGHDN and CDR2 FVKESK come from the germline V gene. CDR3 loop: CASSPYRISGQETQYF. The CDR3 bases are TGTGCCAGCAGCCCGTATCGGATTAGCGGGCAAGAGACCCAGTACTTC.

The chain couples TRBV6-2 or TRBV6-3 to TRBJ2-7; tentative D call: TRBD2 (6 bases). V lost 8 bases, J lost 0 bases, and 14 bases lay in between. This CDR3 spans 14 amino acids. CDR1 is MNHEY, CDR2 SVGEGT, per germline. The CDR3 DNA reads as TGTGCCAGCGGCCTTATGGGGGGCTCCTACGAGCAGTACTTC. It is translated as CASGLMGGSYEQYF.

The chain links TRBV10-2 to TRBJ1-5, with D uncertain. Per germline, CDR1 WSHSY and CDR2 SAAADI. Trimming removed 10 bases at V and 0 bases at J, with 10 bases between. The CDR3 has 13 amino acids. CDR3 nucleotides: TGCGCCACAACAGAATATAGCAATCAGCCCCAGCATTTT. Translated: CATTEYSNQPQHF.

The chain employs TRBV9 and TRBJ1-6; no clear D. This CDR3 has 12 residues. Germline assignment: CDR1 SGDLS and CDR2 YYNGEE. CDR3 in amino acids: CAPRGCNSPLHF. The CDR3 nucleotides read TGTGCTCCTCGAGGGTGCAATTCACCCCTCCACTTT.

The DNA of the CDR3 is TGTGCCTGGAGTGTTGGGGCAGCGGAGACCCAGTACTTC. Translating it yields CAWSVGAAETQYF. This chain uses TRBV30 with TRBJ2-5; tentatively, D is TRBD1 (5 bases). V was pared by 0 bases and J by 5 bases, with 10 bases between. The germline gives CDR1 GTSNPN, CDR2 SVGIG (reference sequence). CDR3 length equals 13 residues.

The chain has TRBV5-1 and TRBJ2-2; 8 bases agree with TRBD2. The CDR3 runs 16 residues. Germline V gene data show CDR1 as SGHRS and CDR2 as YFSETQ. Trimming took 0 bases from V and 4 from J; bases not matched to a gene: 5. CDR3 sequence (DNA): TGCGCCAGCAGCTTGGAGGGACTAGTATCCACCGGGGAGCTGTTTTTT. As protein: CASSLEGLVSTGELFF. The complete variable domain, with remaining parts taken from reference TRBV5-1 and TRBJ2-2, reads KAGVTQTPRYLIKTRGQQVTLSCSPISGHRSVSWYQQTPGQGLQFLFEYFSETQRNKGNFPGRFSGRQFSNSRSEMNVSTLELGDSALYLCASSLEGLVSTGELFFGEGSRLTVL.

The CDR3 region is CASSPQASYNSPLHF. As DNA, the CDR3 is TGTGCCAGCAGCCCACAGGCCTCCTATAATTCACCCCTCCACTTT. The V and J genes are TRBV5-6 and TRBJ1-6; perhaps TRBD1 as D (5 bases). The CDR3 extends over 15 amino acids. Germline lookup yields CDR1 SGHDT and CDR2 YYEEEE. V was shortened by 4 bases and J by 0 bases, with 8 bases between the two germline ends.

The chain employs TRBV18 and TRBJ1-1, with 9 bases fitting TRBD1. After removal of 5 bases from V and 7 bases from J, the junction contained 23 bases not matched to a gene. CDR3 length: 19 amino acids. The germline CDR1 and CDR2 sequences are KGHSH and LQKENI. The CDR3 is CASSISGTGTFGLGGEAFF. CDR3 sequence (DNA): TGTGCCAGCTCAATATCCGGGACAGGGACTTTCGGGCTCGGGGGTGAAGCTTTCTTT.

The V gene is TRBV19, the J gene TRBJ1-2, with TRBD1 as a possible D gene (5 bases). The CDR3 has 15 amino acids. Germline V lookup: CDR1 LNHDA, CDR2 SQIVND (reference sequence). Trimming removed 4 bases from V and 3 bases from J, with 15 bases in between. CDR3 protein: CASSTGTTEYYGYTF. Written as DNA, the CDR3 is TGTGCCAGTAGTACGGGTACGACAGAATACTATGGCTACACCTTC.

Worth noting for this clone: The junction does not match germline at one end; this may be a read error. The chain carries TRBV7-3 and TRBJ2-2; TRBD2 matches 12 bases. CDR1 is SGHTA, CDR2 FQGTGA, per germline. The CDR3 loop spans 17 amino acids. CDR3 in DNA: TGTCCCAGCAGCCAGCTAGCGGGGGGGCCGGACACCGGGGAGCTGTTTTTT. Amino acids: CPSSQLAGGPDTGELFF. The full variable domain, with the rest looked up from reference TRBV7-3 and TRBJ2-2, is GAGVSQTPSNKVTEKGKYVELRCDPISGHTALYWYRQSLGQGPEFLIYFQGTGAADDSGLPNDRFFAVRPEGSVSTLKIQRTERGDSAVYLCPSSQLAGGPDTGELFFGEGSRLTVL.

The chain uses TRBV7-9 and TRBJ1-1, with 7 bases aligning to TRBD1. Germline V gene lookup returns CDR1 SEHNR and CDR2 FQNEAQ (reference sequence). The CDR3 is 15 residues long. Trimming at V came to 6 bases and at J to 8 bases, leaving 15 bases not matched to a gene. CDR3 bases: TGTGCCAGCAGACCTGAGGACAGGCAAAGGTCGGAAGCTTTCTTT. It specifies CASRPEDRQRSEAFF.

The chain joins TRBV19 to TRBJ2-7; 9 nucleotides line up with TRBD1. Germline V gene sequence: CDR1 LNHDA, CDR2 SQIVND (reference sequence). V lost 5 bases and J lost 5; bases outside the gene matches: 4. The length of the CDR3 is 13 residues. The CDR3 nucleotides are TGTGCCAGTAGTCCCACAGGGGGCCACGAGCAGTACTTC. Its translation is CASSPTGGHEQYF.

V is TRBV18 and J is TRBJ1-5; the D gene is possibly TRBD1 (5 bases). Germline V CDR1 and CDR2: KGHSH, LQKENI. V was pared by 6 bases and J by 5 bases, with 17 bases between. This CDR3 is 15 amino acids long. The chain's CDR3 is CASSEPGGFDQPQHF. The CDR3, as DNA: TGTGCCAGCTCCGAACCGGGGGGTTTTGATCAGCCCCAGCATTTT.